This T cell receptor beta chain was sequenced in a study of blood T cell repertoires in COVID-19. Study-wide context: Sites across the United States, Italy and Spain contributed samples from acute and convalescent COVID-19. T cells, B-cell-depleted T cells, or PBMCs provided the cDNA or gDNA that served as material.

In the study's own analysis: Amplified reference gene primers provided the basis for estimating nucleated cell counts. TCRdb's table, derived via immunoSEQ multiplex PCR, lists solely in-frame clones and lacks some. V and J calls and clone size come straight from that table; D and trimming were deduced from the DNA. Of 220,000 or so clones listed, more than 85% are singletons. The CDR3 is 18 residues long. V dropped 5 bases and J dropped 2; count of bases not matched to a gene: 11. The germline CDR1 and CDR2 sequences are MNHEY and SVGEGT. The chain employs TRBV6-2 or TRBV6-3 and TRBJ2-5; 13 bases line up with TRBD2. Sequenced input: peripheral blood. The TCR originated in a man aged 55 to 69 with COVID-19, enrolled during active disease. CDR3 nucleotide sequence: TGTGCCAGCAGTCCCACCCCCGGACTAGCGGGAGTTCAAGAGACCCAGTACTTC. Translating gives CASSPTPGLAGVQETQYF.